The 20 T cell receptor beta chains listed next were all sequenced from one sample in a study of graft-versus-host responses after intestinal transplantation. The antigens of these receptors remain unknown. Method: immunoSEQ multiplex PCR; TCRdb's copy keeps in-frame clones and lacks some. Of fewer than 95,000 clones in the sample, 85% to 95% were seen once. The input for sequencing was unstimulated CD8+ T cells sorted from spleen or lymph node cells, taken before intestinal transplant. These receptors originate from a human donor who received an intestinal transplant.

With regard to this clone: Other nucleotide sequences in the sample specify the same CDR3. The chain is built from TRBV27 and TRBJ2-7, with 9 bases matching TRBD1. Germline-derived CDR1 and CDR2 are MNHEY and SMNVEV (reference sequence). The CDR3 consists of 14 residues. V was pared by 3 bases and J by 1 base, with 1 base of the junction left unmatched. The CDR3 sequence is CASSLTGGSYEQYF. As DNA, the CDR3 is TGTGCCAGCAGTTTGACAGGGGGTTCCTACGAGCAGTACTTC.

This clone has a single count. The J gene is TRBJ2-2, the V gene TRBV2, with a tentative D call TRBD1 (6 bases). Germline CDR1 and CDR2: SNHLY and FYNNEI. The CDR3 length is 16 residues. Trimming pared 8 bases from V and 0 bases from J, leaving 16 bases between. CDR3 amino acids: CASFVGQTTNTGELFF. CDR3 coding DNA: TGTGCCAGCTTTGTAGGACAGACTACGAACACCGGGGAGCTGTTTTTT.

Here the CDR3 DNA reads TGTGCCAGCAGCTTTGGACAGCCGAGCGGGGAGCTGTTTTTT. Its protein is CASSFGQPSGELFF. The V call is TRBV5-6, the J call TRBJ2-2; a weak D match, TRBD1 (6 bases). CDR3 length equals 14 residues. The ends were cut back, 2 bases at V and 7 bases at J, with 12 bases in the middle. Germline V gives CDR1 SGHDT, CDR2 YYEEEE. Complete variable domain (other parts from reference TRBV5-6 and TRBJ2-2): DAGVTQSPTHLIKTRGQQVTLRCSPKSGHDTVSWYQQALGQGPQFIFQYYEEEERQRGNFPDRFSGHQFPNYSSELNVNALLLGDSALYLCASSFGQPSGELFFGEGSRLTVL.

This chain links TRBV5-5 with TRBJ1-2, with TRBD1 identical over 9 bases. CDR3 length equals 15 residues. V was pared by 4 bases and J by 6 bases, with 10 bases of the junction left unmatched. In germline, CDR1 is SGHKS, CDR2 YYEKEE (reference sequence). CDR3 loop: CASSRSDRGVDGYTF. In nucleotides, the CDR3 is TGTGCCAGCAGCCGCTCGGACAGGGGCGTGGATGGCTACACCTTC.

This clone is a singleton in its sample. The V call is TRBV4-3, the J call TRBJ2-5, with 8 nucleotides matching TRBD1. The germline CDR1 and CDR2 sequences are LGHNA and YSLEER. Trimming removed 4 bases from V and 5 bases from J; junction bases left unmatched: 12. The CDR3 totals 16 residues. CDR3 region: CASSPSAAGGVETQYF. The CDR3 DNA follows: TGCGCCAGCAGCCCCAGTGCGGCAGGGGGCGTTGAGACCCAGTACTTC.

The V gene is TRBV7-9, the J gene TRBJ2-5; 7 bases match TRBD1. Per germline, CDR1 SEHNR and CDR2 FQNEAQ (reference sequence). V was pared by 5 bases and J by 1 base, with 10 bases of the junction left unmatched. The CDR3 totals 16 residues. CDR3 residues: CASSPHPDRAQETQYF. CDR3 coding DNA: TGTGCCAGCAGCCCGCATCCCGACAGGGCCCAAGAGACCCAGTACTTC.

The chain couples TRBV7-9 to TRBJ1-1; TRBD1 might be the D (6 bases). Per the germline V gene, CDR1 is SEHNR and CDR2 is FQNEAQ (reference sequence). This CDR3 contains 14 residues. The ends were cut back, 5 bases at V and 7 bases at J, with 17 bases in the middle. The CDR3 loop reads CASSRVGGVGEAFF. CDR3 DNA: TGTGCCAGCAGCCGGGTTGGGGGCGTTGGTGAAGCTTTCTTT.

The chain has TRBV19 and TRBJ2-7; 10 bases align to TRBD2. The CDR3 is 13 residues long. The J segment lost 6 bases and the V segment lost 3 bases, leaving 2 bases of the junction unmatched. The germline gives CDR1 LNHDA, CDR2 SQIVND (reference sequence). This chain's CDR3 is CASSMASGGEQYF. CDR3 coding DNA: TGTGCCAGTAGTATGGCTAGCGGGGGCGAGCAGTACTTC.

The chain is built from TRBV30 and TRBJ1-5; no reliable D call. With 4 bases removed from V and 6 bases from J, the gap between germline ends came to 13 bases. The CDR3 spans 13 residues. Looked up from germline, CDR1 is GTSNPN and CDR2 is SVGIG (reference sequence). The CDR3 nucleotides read TGTGCCTGGACTGAATGGGAGGGTCAGCCCCAGCATTTT. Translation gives CAWTEWEGQPQHF.

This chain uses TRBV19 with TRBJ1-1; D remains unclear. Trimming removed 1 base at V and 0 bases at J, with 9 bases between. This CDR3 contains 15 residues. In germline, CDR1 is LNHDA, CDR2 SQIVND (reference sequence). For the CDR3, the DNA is TGTGCCAGTAGTATAGGTAGCGAGATGAACACTGAAGCTTTCTTT. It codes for CASSIGSEMNTEAFF.

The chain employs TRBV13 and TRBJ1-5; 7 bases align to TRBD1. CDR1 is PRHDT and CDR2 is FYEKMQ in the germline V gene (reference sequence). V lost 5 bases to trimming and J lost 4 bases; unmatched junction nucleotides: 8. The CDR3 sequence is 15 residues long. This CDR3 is CASSPRMGQNQPQHF. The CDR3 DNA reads TGTGCCAGCAGCCCTAGAATGGGACAGAATCAGCCCCAGCATTTT.

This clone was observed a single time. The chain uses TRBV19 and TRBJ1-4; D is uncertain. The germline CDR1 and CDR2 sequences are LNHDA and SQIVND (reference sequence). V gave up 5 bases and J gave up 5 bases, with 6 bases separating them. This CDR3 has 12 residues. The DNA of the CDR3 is TGTGCCAGTAGTCACAACAATGAAAAACTGTTTTTT. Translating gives CASSHNNEKLFF.

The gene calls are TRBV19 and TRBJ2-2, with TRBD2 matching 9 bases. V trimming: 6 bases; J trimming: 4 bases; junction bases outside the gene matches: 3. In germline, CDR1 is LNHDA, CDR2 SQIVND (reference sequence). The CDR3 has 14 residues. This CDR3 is CASSGLASTGELFF. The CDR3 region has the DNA TGTGCCAGTAGCGGACTAGCGAGCACCGGGGAGCTGTTTTTT.

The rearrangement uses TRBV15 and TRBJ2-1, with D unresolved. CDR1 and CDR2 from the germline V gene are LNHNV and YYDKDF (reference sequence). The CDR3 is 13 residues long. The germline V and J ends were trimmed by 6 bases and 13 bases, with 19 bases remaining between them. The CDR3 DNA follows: TGTGCCACCAGTGTTGATTTCCGAGGAGTCCAGTTCTTC. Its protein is CATSVDFRGVQFF.

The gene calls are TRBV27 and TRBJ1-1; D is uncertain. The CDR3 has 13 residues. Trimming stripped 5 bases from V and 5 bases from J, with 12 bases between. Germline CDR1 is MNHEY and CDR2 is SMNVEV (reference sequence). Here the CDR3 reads CASSPGFGTEAFF. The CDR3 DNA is TGTGCCAGCAGTCCGGGGTTTGGTACTGAAGCTTTCTTT.

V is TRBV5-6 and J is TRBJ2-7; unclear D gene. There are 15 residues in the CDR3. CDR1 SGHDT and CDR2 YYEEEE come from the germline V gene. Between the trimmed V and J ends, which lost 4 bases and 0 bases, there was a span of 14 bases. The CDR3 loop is CASSVRIPYSYEQYF. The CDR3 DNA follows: TGTGCCAGCAGCGTCAGGATCCCCTACTCCTACGAGCAGTACTTC.

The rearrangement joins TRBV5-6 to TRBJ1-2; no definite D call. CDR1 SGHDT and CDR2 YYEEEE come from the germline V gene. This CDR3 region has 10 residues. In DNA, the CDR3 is TGTGCTTCCAGAGGGAATGGCTACACCTTC. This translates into CASRGNGYTF.

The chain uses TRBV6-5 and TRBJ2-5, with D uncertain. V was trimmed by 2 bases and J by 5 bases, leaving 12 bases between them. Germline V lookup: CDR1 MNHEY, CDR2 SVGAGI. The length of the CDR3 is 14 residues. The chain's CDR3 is CASSYEADLETQYF. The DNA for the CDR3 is TGTGCCAGCAGTTACGAGGCCGACTTGGAGACCCAGTACTTC.

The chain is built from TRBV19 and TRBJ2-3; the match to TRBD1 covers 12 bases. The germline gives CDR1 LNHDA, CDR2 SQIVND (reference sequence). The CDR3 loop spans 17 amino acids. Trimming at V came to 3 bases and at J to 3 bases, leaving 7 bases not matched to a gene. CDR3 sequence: CASSISGTGGFTDTQYF. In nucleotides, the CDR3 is TGTGCCAGTAGTATTTCCGGGACAGGGGGCTTTACAGATACGCAGTATTTT.

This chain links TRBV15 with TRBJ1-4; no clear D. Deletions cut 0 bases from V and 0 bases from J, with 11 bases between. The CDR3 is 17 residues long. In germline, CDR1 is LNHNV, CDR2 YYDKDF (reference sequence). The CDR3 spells CATSRDLYGATNEKLFF. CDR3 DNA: TGTGCCACCAGCAGAGATCTGTACGGTGCAACTAATGAAAAACTGTTTTTT.